This T cell receptor beta chain was sequenced for a study of blood T cell repertoires in COVID-19. Looking at the study overall: Acute and convalescent COVID-19 samples came from the United States, Italy and Spain.

V was cut by 1 base and J by 0 bases, with 7 bases left in between. The CDR3 totals 16 residues. Germline V gene data show CDR1 as LNHDA and CDR2 as SQIVND (reference sequence). Here immunoSEQ multiplex PCR was the method, and the copy in TCRdb shows in-frame clones only, minus some. The sample contains 100,000 to 150,000 clones, approximately 82% of which appear only once. The origin of this receptor is a woman in her forties or fifties with acute or convalescent COVID-19. The gene calls are TRBV19 and TRBJ2-6, with D unclear. Input material: peripheral blood. DNA for the CDR3: TGTGCCAGTAGTATAGTTCCGAGCTCTGGGGCCAACGTCCTGACTTTC. Its protein is CASSIVPSSGANVLTF.